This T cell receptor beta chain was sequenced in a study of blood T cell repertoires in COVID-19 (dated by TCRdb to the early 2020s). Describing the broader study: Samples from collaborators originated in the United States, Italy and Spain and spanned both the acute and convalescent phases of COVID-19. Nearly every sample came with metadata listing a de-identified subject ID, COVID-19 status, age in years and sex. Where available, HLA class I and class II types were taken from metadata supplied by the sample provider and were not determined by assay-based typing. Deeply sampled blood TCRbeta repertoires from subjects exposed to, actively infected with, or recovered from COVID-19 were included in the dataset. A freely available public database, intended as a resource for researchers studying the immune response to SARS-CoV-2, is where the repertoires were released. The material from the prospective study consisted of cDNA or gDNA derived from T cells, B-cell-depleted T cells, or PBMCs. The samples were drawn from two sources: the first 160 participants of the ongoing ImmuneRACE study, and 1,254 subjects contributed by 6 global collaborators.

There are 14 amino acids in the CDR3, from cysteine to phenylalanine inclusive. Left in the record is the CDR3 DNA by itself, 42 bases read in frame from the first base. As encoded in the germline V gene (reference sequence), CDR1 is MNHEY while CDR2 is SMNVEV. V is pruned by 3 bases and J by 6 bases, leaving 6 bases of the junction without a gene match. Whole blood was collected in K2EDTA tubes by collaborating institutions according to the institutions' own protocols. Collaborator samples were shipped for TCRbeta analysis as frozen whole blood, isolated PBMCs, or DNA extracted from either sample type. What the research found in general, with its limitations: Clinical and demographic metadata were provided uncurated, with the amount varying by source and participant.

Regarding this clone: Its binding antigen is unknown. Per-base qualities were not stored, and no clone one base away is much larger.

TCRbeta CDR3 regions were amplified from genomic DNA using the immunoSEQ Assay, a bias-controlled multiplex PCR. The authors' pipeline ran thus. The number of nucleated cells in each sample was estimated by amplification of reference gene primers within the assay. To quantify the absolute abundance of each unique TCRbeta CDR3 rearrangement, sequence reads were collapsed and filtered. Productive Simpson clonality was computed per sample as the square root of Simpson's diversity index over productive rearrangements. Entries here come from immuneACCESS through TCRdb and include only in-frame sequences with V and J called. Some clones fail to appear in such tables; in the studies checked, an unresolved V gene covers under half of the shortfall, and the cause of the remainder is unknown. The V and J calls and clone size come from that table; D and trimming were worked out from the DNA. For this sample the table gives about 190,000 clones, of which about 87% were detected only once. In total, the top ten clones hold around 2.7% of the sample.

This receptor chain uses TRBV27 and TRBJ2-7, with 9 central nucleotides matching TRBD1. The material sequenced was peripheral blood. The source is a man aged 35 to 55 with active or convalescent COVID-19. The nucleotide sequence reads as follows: TGTGCCAGCAGTTTGGGACAGGGTGTGGGCGAGCAGTACTTC. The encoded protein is CASSLGQGVGEQYF.